Below are 21 T cell receptor beta chains sequenced from a single sample in a study of T cells in Graves' hyperthyroidism and ophthalmopathy. Using RNA transcripts as the source, TCR beta CDR3 regions were amplified. A first-round RT-PCR of the TCR CDR3 used the HTBI primer set. TCRdb itself ran the multiplex PCR reads through MiXCR, one entry per CDR3 protein. The sample yields 640,000 or so distinct CDR3 sequences, about 15% seen once. Sequencing used blood. All receptors come from a woman aged 40 to 49 with Graves' ophthalmopathy.

Ten or more counts support this clonotype. This chain connects TRBV11-1 to TRBJ1-1; the D is unclear. CDR1 and CDR2 (germline): SGHAT, FQDESV (reference sequence). V dropped 5 bases and J dropped 4 bases, with 20 bases sitting between them. The CDR3 runs 16 residues. DNA for the CDR3: TGTGCCAGCAGCCCCCCCTTCGCGCGGTTTCTCACTGAAGCTTTCTTT. Its protein product is CASSPPFARFLTEAFF.

This clonotype was seen repeatedly, ten times or more. CDR3 nucleotides: TGTGCCAGCAGTGAAGGTCCAGGGAGACAGTACGAGCAGTACTTC. This sequence encodes CASSEGPGRQYEQYF. The rearrangement joins TRBV6-1 to TRBJ2-7; D assignment may be TRBD1 or TRBD2 (5 bases each). Germline V gene sequence: CDR1 MNHNS, CDR2 SASEGT. The length of the CDR3 is 15 residues. V was pared by 1 base and J by 4 bases, with 14 bases between.

At least ten counts were recorded for this clonotype. The chain uses TRBV7-8 and TRBJ2-2; D call uncertain. V lost 1 base, J lost 3 bases, and 6 bases lay in between. The CDR3 contains 14 residues. The germline gives CDR1 SGHVS, CDR2 FQNEAQ. The CDR3 region is CASSLVRHTGELFF. CDR3 DNA sequence: TGTGCCAGCAGCTTAGTCCGGCACACCGGGGAGCTGTTTTTT.

This clonotype appeared many times. V is TRBV28 and J is TRBJ1-2, with D possibly matching TRBD1 (6 bases). CDR3 length: 12 amino acids. The V gene's germline CDR1 is MDHEN and CDR2 SYDVKM. Trimming cost V 8 bases and J 4 bases, with 11 bases left between them. CDR3 nucleotides: TGTGCCAGCCGACAGGCGGGCTATGGCTACACCTTC. It yields the protein CASRQAGYGYTF.

The table lists this clonotype with many counts. Written as DNA, the CDR3 is TGTGCCGGGACTACCCAAAACACCGGGGAGCTGTTTTTT. Its translation: CAGTTQNTGELFF. The chain is built from TRBV6-1 and TRBJ2-2, with 7 bases fitting TRBD2. The CDR3 consists of 13 residues. V gave up 11 bases and J gave up 2 bases; unmatched junction bases: 5. The V gene's germline CDR1 is MNHNS and CDR2 SASEGT.

This chain connects TRBV10-3 to TRBJ1-2, with no clear D. V lost 6 bases and J 7 bases, leaving 18 bases between the germline ends. The length of the CDR3 is 14 residues. Germline V lookup: CDR1 ENHRY, CDR2 SYGVKD. The CDR3 loop is CAISPGERDGGYTF. In DNA, the CDR3 is TGTGCCATCAGCCCCGGGGAGCGAGACGGTGGCTACACCTTC.

This clonotype was observed at least ten times. The chain joins TRBV5-1 to TRBJ2-7; TRBD2 matches at 7 bases. This CDR3 is 17 amino acids long. Per germline, CDR1 SGHRS and CDR2 YFSETQ. The ends lost 7 bases at V and 2 bases at J; junction bases unmatched: 18. The CDR3: CASRHSSRTGLPYEQYF. The CDR3 coding sequence is TGCGCCAGCCGCCACAGTTCTAGGACGGGACTACCCTACGAGCAGTACTTC.

This clonotype has just a few counts. The chain carries TRBV4-1 and TRBJ2-7; possible D gene TRBD1, 6 bases. Germline CDR1 MGHRA, CDR2 YSYEKL. V lost 5 bases and J 1 base, leaving 15 bases between the germline ends. The CDR3 is 15 residues long. The CDR3: CASSEPGHPSYEQYF. DNA for the CDR3: TGCGCCAGCAGCGAACCGGGACACCCGTCCTACGAGCAGTACTTC.

This clonotype has only a few counts. The chain carries TRBV20-1 and TRBJ2-7, with TRBD2 identical over 8 bases. Trimming took 1 base from V and 1 from J; bases not matched to a gene: 9. The germline gives CDR1 DFQATT, CDR2 SNEGSKA (reference sequence). CDR3 length: 16 amino acids. CDR3 nucleotide sequence: TGCAGTGCTAGAGGGATAAGCGGGGGTCGTTCCTACGAGCAGTACTTC. Its translation is CSARGISGGRSYEQYF.

This clonotype was seen ten or more times. This sequence joins TRBV12-3 or TRBV12-4 and TRBJ2-7; TRBD1 might be the D (5 bases). Between the trimmed V and J ends, which lost 5 bases and 6 bases, there was a span of 11 bases. This CDR3 region has 12 residues. The CDR3 spells CASSLQTVEQYF. CDR3 sequence (DNA): TGTGCCAGCAGTCTCCAGACAGTCGAGCAGTACTTC.

This clonotype was detected many times. It may be a read error: a sequence one base away is much more abundant. This chain connects TRBV27 to TRBJ1-1; 9 bases match TRBD1. The CDR3 sequence is 14 residues long. The germline V gene has CDR1 MNHEY and CDR2 SMNVEV (reference sequence). CDR3 in amino acids: CASSSRDRVTEASF. CDR3 DNA: TGTGCCAGCAGTTCAAGGGACAGGGTCACTGAAGCTTCCTTT.

This clonotype was seen repeatedly, ten times or more. V gene TRBV20-1 combines with J gene TRBJ1-1, with TRBD1 matching over 9 bases. The germline CDR1 and CDR2 sequences are DFQATT and SNEGSKA (reference sequence). This CDR3 is built from 14 residues. CDR3 region: CRLQGAGWRTEAFF. CDR3 coding DNA: TGCAGGCTACAGGGGGCGGGGTGGAGGACTGAAGCTTTCTTT.

The table lists this clonotype with many counts. CDR3 sequence: CASSYSSSRGEQYF. The CDR3 nucleotides read TGTGCCAGCAGTTACTCGAGTAGCCGCGGGGAGCAGTACTTC. This sequence joins TRBV6-5 and TRBJ2-7; tentatively, D is TRBD2 (5 bases). V was cut by 0 bases and J by 7 bases, with 13 bases left in between. The CDR3 runs 14 residues. The V gene's germline CDR1 is MNHEY and CDR2 SVGAGI.

The chain uses TRBV27 and TRBJ2-7; D is ambiguous. The CDR3 consists of 13 residues. Germline assignment: CDR1 MNHEY and CDR2 SMNVEV (reference sequence). Trimming took 2 bases from V and 2 from J, leaving 7 bases between them. The CDR3: CASSLLVAYEQYF. The DNA for the CDR3 is TGTGCCAGCAGTTTACTGGTCGCCTACGAGCAGTACTTC.

This clonotype was seen repeatedly, ten times or more. This CDR3 is CASSPPAVAGETQYF. In DNA form, the CDR3 reads TGTGCCAGCAGCCCCCCCGCTGTAGCCGGGGAGACCCAGTACTTC. The chain employs TRBV7-3 and TRBJ2-5; D call uncertain. The CDR3 is made up of 15 amino acids. The V end lost 5 bases, the J end lost 5 bases, and 18 bases lay between the germline ends. Germline V gene sequence: CDR1 SGHTA, CDR2 FQGTGA.

This clonotype was found a few times. The chain uses TRBV12-3 or TRBV12-4 and TRBJ2-2; 12 positions match TRBD2. CDR3 size: 18 residues. The J segment lost 6 bases and the V segment lost 5 bases, leaving 13 bases of the junction unmatched. In DNA, the CDR3 is TGTGCCAGCAGTCCCCCCTTATCCCTAGCGGGAGGGCCCGGGGAGCTGTTTTTT. This sequence encodes CASSPPLSLAGGPGELFF.

This clonotype was found many times. The gene calls are TRBV7-2 and TRBJ2-7, with D possibly TRBD1 on 5 matching bases. V gave up 3 bases and J gave up 2 bases, with 14 bases separating them. Germline V gene data show CDR1 as SGHTA and CDR2 as FQGNSA. The CDR3 totals 15 residues. CDR3 sequence (DNA): TGTGCCAGCAGCTTCCCGGACAAGCCAGCCTACGAGCAGTACTTC. This codes for CASSFPDKPAYEQYF. The full variable domain, completed using reference TRBV7-2 and TRBJ2-7, is GAGVSQSPSNKVTEKGKDVELRCDPISGHTALYWYRQSLGQGLEFLIYFQGNSAPDKSGLPSDRFSAERTGGSVSTLTIQRTQQEDSAVYLCASSFPDKPAYEQYFGPGTRLTVT.

This sequence joins TRBV6-1 and TRBJ2-2; D is unclear. The V and J ends lost 5 bases and 4 bases respectively, with 14 bases between them. Germline loops: CDR1 MNHNS, CDR2 SASEGT. CDR3 length: 15 amino acids. CDR3 region: CASSQDGPLTGELFF. The CDR3 DNA follows: TGTGCCAGCAGTCAAGACGGACCCCTCACCGGGGAGCTGTTTTTT.

The chain links TRBV20-1 to TRBJ2-7, with TRBD2 matching 10 bases. The junction had 10 bases not matched to a gene; V was cut back by 6 bases and J by 5 bases. Germline V gene sequence: CDR1 DFQATT, CDR2 SNEGSKA (reference sequence). The CDR3 spans 14 residues. The CDR3 DNA reads TGCAGTGCCCGGACTAGCGGTCCTATCGACGAGCAGTACTTC. Residues: CSARTSGPIDEQYF.

This clonotype was seen just once. A junction end diverges from the germline sequence, so it may reflect a read error. The chain carries TRBV18 and TRBJ2-7; 10 bases are shared with TRBD2. Germline CDR1 reads KGHSH; CDR2 reads LQKENI. The CDR3 covers 15 residues. In DNA, the CDR3 is TGTGCCAGCTCACCCCGGGACAGCCTACTAGCGGGGCTGAGTTTC. It is translated as CASSPRDSLLAGLSF.

Many counts were recorded for this clonotype. A junction end diverges from the germline sequence, so it may reflect a read error. This rearrangement joins TRBV12-3 or TRBV12-4 to TRBJ2-5; D tentatively fits TRBD1 or TRBD2 (5 bases each). This CDR3 region has 12 residues. CDR3 coding DNA: TGTGCCAGCAGTTTCTCCCGGGACCGCAGACACTTC. Translation: CASSFSRDRRHF.